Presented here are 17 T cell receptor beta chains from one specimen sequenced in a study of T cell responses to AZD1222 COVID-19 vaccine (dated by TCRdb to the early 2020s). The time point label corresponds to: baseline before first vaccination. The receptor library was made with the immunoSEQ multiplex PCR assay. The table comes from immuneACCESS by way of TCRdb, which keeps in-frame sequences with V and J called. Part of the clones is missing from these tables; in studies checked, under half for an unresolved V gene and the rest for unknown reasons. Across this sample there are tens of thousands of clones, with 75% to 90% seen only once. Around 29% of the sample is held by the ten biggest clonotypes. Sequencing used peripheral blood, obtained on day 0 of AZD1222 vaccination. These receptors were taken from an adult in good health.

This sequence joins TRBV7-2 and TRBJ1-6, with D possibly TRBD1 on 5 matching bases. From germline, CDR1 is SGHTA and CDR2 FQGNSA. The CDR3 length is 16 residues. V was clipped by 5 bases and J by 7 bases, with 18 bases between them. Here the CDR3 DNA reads TGTGCCAGCAGCCCCCAAGACAGACCTTGGAATTCACCCCTCCACTTT. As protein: CASSPQDRPWNSPLHF.

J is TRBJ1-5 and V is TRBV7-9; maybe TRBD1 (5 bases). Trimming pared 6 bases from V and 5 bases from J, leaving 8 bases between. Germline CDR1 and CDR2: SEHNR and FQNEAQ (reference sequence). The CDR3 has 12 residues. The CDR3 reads CASRGQDQPQHF. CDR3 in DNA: TGTGCCAGCAGGGGGCAGGATCAGCCCCAGCATTTT.

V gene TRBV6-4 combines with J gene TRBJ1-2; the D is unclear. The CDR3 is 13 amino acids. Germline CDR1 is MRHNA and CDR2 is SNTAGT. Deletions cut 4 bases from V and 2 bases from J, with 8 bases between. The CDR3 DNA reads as TGTGCCAGCAGTGCAGGCGGGAACTATGGCTACACCTTC. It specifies CASSAGGNYGYTF.

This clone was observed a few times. In nucleotides, the CDR3 is TGTGCCAGCAGCTATAGTCTAGAACAGGCTAGCAATCAGCCCCAGCATTTT. As protein: CASSYSLEQASNQPQHF. The genes are TRBV5-6 and TRBJ1-5, with D perhaps matching TRBD1 (5 bases). This CDR3 spans 17 amino acids. V was shortened by 3 bases and J by 0 bases, with 16 bases between the two germline ends. Germline V CDR1 and CDR2: SGHDT, YYEEEE.

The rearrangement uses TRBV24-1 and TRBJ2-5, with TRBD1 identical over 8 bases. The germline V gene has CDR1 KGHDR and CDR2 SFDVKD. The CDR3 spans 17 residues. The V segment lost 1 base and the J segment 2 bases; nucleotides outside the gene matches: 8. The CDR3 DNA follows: TGTGCCACCAGTGATTTCGGCAGGGGGCGGCCTCAAGAGACCCAGTACTTC. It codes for CATSDFGRGRPQETQYF.

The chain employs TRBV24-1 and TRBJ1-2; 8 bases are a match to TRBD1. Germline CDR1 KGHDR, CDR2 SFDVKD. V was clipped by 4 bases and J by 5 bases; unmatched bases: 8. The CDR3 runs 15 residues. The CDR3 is CATSDRSDRVYGYTF. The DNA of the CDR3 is TGTGCCACCAGTGACCGCTCGGACAGGGTGTATGGCTACACCTTC.

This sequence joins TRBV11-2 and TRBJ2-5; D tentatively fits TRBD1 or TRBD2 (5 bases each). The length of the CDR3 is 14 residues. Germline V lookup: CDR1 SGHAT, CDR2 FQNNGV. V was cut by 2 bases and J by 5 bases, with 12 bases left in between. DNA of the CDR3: TGTGCCAGCAGCTTACGGGGCCCGTATGAGACCCAGTACTTC. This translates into CASSLRGPYETQYF.

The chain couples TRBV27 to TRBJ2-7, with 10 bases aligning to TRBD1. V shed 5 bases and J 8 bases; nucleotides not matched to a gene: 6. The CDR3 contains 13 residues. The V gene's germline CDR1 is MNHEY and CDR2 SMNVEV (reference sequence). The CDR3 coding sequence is TGTGCCAGCAGTCCAGGACAGGGGGGTAAGCAGTACTTC. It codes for CASSPGQGGKQYF.

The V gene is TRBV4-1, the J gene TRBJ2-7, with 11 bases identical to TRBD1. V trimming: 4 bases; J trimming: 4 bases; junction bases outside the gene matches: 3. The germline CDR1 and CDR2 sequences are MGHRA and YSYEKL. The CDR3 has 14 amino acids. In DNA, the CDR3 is TGCGCCAGCAGCCCCGGACAGGGGGCGTACGAGCAGTACTTC. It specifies CASSPGQGAYEQYF.

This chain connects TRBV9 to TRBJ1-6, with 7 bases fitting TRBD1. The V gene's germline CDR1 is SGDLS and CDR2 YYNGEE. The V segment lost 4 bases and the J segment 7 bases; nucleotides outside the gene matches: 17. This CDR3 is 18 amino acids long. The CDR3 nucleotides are TGTGCCAGCAGCCCCCGCCAGGGGGTTCCGGGAGGGAATTCACCCCTCCACTTT. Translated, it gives CASSPRQGVPGGNSPLHF.

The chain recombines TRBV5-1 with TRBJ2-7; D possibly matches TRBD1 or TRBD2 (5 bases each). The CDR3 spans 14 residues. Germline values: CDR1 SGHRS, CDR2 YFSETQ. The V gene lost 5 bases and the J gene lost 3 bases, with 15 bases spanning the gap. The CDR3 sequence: CASRIGTGNYEQYF. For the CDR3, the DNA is TGCGCCAGCAGAATCGGGACGGGAAACTACGAGCAGTACTTC.

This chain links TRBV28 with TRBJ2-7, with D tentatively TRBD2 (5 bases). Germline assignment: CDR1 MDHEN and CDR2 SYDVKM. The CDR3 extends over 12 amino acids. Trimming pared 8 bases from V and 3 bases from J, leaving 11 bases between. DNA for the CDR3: TGTGCCAGCCAAGAGCGGAACTACGAGCAGTACTTC. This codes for CASQERNYEQYF.

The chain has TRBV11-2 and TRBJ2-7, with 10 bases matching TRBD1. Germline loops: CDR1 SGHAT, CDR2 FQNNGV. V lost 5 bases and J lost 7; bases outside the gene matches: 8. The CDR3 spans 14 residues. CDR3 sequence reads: CASSPGTGVVEQYF. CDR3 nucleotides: TGTGCCAGCAGCCCAGGGACAGGGGTAGTGGAGCAGTACTTC.

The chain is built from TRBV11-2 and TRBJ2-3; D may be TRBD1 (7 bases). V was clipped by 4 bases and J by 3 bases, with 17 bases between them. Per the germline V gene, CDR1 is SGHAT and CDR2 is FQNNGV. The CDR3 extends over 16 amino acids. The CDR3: CASSSAGGRATDTQYF. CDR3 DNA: TGTGCCAGCAGCTCCGCAGGGGGGCGGGCAACAGATACGCAGTATTTT.

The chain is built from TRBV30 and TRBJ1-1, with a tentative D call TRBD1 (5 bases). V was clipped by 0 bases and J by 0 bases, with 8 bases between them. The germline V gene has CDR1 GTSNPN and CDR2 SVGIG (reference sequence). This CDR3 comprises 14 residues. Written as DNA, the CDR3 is TGTGCCTGGAGTGTAAGGGGTTTGAACACTGAAGCTTTCTTT. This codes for CAWSVRGLNTEAFF.

The CDR3 nucleotides read TGTGCCAGCAGTTACTCAGCGGGAGGGCCATCAGATACGCAGTATTTT. Protein sequence: CASSYSAGGPSDTQYF. V usage is TRBV6-2 or TRBV6-3 and J usage is TRBJ2-3; 10 bases fit TRBD2. Germline loops: CDR1 MNHEY, CDR2 SVGEGT. Trimming cost V 0 bases and J 4 bases; bases outside gene matches: 4. The CDR3 extends over 16 amino acids.

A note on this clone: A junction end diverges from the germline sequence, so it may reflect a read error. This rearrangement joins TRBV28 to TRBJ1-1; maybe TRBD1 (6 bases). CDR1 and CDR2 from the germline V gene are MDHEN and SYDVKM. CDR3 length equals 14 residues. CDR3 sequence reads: CASSLPTSGAREEF. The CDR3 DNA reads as TGTGCCAGCAGTTTACCAACCTCAGGGGCTCGGGAGGAATTT.